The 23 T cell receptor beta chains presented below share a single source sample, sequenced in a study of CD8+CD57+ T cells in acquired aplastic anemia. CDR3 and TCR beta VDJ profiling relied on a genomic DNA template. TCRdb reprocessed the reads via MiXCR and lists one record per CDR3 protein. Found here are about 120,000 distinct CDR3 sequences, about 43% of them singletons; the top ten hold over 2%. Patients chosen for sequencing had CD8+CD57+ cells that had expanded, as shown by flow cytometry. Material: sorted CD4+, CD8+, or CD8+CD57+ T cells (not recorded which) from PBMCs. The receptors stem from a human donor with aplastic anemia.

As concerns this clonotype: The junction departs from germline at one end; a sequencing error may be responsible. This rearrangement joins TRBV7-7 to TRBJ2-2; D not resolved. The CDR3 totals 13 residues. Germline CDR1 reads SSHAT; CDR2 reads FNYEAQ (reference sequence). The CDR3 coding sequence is TGTGCTAGCAGTCCAGCACCCACCGGGGAGCTGTTTTTT. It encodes CASSPAPTGELFF.

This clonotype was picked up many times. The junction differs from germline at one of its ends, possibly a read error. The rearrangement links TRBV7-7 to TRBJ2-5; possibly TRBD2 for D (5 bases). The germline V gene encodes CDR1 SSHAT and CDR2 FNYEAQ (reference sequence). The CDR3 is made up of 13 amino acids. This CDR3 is CASSQDSQETQYF. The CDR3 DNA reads TGTGCTAGCAGCCAGGACTCACAAGAGACCCAGTACTTC. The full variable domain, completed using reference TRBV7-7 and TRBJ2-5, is GAGVSQSPRYKVTKRGQDVTLRCDPISSHATLYWYQQALGQGPEFLTYFNYEAQPDKSGLPSDRFSAERPEGSISTLTIQRTEQRDSAMYRCASSQDSQETQYFGPGTRLLVL.

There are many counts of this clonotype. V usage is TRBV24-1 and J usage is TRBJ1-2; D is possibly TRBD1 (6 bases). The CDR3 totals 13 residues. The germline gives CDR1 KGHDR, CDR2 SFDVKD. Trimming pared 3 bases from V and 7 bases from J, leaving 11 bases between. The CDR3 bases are TGTGCCACCAGTGATACCCACAGGGCTGGCTACACCTTC. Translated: CATSDTHRAGYTF.

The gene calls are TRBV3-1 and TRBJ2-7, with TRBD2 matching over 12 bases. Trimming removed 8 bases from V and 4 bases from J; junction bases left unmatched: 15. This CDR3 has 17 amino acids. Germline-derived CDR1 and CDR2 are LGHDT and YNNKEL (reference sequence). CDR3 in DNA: TGTGCCAGCTCACCCCCGAGGACTAGCGGGGTAAGTTACGAGCAGTACTTC. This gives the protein CASSPPRTSGVSYEQYF.

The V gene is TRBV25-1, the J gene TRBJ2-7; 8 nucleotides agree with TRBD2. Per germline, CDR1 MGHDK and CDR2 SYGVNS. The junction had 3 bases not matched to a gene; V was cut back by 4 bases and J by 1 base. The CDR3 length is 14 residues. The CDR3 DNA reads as TGTGCCAGCAGTGGACTAGCGCCTTCCTACGAGCAGTACTTC. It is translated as CASSGLAPSYEQYF.

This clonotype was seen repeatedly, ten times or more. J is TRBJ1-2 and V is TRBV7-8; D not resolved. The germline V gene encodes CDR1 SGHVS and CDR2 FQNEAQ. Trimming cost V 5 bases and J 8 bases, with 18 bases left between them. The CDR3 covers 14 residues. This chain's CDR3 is CASSLTSLGDGYTF. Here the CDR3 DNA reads TGTGCCAGCAGCCTCACCAGCCTGGGAGACGGCTACACCTTC.

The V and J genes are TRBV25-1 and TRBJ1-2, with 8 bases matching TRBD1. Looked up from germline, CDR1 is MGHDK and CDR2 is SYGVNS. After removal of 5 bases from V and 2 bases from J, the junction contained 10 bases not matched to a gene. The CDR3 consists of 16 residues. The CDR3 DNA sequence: TGTGCCAGCAGTCCTAACAGGGGGACCTTCAACTATGGCTACACCTTC. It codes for CASSPNRGTFNYGYTF.

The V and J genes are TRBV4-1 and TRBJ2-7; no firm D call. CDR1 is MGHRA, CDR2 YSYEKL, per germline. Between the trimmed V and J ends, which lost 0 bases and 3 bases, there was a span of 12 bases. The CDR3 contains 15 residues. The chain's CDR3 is CASSQDRSRYYEQYF. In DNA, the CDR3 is TGCGCCAGCAGCCAAGATAGGTCCAGGTACTACGAGCAGTACTTC.

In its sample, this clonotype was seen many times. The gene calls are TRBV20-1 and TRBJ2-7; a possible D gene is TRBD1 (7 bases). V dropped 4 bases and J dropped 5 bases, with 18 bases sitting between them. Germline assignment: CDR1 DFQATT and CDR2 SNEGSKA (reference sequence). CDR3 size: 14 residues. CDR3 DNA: TGCAGTGCTAAAGATCACAGGGGAGGCCACGAGCAGTACTTC. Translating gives CSAKDHRGGHEQYF.

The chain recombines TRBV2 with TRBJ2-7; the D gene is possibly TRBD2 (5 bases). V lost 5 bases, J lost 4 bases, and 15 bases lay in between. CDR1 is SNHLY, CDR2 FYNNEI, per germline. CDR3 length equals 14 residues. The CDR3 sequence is CASSFSAGRYEQYF. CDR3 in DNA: TGTGCCAGCAGTTTTTCTGCGGGCAGGTACGAGCAGTACTTC.

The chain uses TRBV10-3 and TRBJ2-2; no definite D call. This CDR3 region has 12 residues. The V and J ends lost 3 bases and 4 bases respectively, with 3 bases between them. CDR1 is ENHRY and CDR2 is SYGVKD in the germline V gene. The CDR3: CAISDTTGELFF. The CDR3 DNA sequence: TGTGCCATCAGTGATACCACCGGGGAGCTGTTTTTT.

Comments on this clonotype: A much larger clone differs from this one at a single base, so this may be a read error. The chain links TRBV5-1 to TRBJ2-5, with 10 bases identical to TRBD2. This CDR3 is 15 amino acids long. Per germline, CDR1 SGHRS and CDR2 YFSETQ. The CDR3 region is CASSSKRGGRETQHF. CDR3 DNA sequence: TGCGCCAGCAGTTCTAAGCGGGGGGGCCGAGAGACCCAGCACTTC.

DNA of the CDR3: TGTGCCAGCTCACGACAGGGGATGACGGAGACCCAGTACTTC. Its translation is CASSRQGMTETQYF. The chain uses TRBV18 and TRBJ2-5, with 8 bases matching TRBD1. The CDR3 extends over 14 amino acids. Germline V gene sequence: CDR1 KGHSH, CDR2 LQKENI. The V segment lost 4 bases and the J segment 5 bases; nucleotides outside the gene matches: 6.

The CDR3 reads CATSRGRHSNSPLHF. The CDR3 nucleotides read TGTGCCACCAGCAGAGGGAGACACTCGAATTCACCCCTCCACTTT. The chain employs TRBV15 and TRBJ1-6, with D hard to call. The CDR3 has 15 residues. Germline-derived CDR1 and CDR2 are LNHNV and YYDKDF (reference sequence). V shed 1 base and J shed 7 bases, with 11 bases lying between them.

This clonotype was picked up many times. The CDR3 region has the DNA TGCAGCGTAAGACAGGGGATGAACACTGAAGCTTTCTTT. It translates to CSVRQGMNTEAFF. The J gene is TRBJ1-1, the V gene TRBV29-1, with 8 bases identical to TRBD1. The CDR3 consists of 13 residues. Looked up from germline, CDR1 is SQVTM and CDR2 is ANQGSEA. Trimming cost V 6 bases and J 0 bases; bases outside gene matches: 3.

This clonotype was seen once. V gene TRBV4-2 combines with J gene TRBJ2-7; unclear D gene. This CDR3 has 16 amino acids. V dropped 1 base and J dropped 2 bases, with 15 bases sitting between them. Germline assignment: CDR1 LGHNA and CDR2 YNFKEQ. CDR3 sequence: CASSQGGPFAAYEQYF. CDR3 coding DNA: TGTGCCAGCAGCCAAGGAGGACCTTTCGCCGCCTACGAGCAGTACTTC.

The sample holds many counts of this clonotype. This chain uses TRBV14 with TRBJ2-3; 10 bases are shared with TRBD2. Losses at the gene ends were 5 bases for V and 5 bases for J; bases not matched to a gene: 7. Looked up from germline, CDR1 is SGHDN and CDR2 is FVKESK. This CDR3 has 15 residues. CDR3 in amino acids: CASSYSGGRRDTQYF. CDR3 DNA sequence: TGTGCCAGCAGCTATAGCGGGGGGCGCCGAGATACGCAGTATTTT.

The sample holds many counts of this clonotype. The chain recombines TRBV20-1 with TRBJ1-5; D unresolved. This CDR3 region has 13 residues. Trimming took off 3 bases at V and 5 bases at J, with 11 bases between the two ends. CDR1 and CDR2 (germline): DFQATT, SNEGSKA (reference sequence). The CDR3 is CSASNVLDQPQHF. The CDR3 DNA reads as TGCAGTGCTAGTAATGTGTTGGATCAGCCCCAGCATTTT.

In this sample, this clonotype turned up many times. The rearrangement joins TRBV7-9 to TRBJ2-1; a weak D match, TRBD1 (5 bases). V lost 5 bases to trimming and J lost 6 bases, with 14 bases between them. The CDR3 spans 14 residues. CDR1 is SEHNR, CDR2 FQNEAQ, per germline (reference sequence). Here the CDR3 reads CASSSQGSGNEQFF. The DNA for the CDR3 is TGTGCCAGCAGCAGCCAGGGTTCGGGCAATGAGCAGTTCTTC.

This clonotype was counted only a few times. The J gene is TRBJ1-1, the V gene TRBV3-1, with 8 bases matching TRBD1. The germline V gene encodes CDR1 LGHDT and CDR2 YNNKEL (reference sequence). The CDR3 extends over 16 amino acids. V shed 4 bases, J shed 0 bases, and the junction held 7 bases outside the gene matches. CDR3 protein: CASSPRQGALNTEAFF. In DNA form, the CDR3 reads TGTGCCAGCAGCCCCCGGCAGGGGGCGTTGAACACTGAAGCTTTCTTT.

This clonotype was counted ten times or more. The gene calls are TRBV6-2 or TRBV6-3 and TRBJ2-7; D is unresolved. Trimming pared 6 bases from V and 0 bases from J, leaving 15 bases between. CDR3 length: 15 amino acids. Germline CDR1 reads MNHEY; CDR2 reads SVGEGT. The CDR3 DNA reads TGTGCCAGCAGAAGGAACTCCGGAGCCTCCTACGAGCAGTACTTC. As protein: CASRRNSGASYEQYF.

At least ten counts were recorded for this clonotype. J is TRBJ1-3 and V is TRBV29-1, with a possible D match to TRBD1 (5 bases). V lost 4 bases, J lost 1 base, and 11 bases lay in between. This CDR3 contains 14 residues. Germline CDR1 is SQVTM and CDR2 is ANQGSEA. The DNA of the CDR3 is TGCAGCGTTGTTCGCCGGGGGTCTGGAAACACCATATATTTT. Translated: CSVVRRGSGNTIYF.

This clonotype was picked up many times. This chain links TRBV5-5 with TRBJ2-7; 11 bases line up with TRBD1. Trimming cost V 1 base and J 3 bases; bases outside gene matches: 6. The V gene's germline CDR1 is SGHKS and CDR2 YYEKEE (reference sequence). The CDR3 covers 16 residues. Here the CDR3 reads CASSLTPGTGGYEQYF. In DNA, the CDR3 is TGTGCCAGCAGCTTGACTCCCGGGACAGGGGGCTACGAGCAGTACTTC.